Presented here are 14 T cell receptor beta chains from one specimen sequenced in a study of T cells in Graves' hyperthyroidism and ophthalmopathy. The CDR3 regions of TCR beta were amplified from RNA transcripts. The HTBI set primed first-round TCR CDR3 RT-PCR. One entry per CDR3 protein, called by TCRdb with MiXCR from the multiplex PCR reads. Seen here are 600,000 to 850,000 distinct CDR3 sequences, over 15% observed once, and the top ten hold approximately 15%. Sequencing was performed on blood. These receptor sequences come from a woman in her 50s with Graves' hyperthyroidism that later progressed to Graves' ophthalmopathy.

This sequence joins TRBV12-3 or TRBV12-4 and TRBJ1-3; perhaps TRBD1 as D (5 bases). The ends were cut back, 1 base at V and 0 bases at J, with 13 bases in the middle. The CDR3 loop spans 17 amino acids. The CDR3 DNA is TGTGCCAGCAGTTTAGATAATGCGGGGGTCTCTGGAAACACCATATATTTT. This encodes CASSLDNAGVSGNTIYF.

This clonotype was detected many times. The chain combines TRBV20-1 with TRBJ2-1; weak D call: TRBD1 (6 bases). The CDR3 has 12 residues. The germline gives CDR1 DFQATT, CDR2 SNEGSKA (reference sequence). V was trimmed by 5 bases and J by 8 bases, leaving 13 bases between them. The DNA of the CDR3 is TGCAGTGCTGAAACGGACAGCGATGAGCAGTTCTTC. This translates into CSAETDSDEQFF.

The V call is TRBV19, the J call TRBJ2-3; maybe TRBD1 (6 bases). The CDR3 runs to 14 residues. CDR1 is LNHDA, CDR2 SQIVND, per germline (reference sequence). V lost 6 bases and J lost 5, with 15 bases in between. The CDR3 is CASSSQGRRDTQYF. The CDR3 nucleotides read TGTGCCAGTAGCTCACAGGGAAGGCGAGATACGCAGTATTTT.

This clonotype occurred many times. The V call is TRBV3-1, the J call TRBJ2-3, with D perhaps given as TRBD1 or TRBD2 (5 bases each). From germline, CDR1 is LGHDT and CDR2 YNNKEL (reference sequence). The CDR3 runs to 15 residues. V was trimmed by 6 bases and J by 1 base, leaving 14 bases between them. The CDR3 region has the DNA TGTGCCAGCAGAGAACAGGTTAGCGGCACAGATACGCAGTATTTT. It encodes CASREQVSGTDTQYF.

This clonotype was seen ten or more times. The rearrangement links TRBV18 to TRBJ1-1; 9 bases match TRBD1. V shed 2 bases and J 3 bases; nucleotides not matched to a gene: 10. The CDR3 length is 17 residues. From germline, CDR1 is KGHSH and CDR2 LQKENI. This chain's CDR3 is CASSPRQVGDRDTEAFF. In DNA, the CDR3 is TGTGCCAGCTCACCAAGACAGGTCGGGGACAGGGACACTGAAGCTTTCTTT.

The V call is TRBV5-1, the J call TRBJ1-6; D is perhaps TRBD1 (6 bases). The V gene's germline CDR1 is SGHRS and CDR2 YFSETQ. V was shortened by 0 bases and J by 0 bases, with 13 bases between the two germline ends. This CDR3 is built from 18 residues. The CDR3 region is CASSLEQGQSSYNSPLHF. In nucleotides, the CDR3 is TGCGCCAGCAGCTTGGAACAGGGCCAGAGCTCCTATAATTCACCCCTCCACTTT. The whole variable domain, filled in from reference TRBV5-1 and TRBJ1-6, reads KAGVTQTPRYLIKTRGQQVTLSCSPISGHRSVSWYQQTPGQGLQFLFEYFSETQRNKGNFPGRFSGRQFSNSRSEMNVSTLELGDSALYLCASSLEQGQSSYNSPLHFGNGTRLTVT.

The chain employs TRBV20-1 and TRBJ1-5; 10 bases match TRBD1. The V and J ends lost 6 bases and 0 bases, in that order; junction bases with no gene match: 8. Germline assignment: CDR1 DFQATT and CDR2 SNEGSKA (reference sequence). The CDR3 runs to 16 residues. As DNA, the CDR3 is TGCAGTGCAACGGACAGGGGGGACTATAGCAATCAGCCCCAGCATTTT. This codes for CSATDRGDYSNQPQHF.

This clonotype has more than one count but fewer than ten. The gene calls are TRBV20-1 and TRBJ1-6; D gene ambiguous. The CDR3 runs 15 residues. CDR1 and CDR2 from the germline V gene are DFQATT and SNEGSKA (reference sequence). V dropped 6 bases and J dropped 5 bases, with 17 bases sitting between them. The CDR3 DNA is TGCAGTGCCCCCGCGGGGTTCTTAGATAATTCACCCCTCCACTTT. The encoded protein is CSAPAGFLDNSPLHF.

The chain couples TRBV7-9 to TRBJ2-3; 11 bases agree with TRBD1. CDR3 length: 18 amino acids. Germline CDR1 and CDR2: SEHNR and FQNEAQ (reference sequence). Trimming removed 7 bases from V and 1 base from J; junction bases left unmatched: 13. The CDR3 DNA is TGTGCCAGCACCGATATTCGACCGGGACAGGGGGGCACAGATACGCAGTATTTT. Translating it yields CASTDIRPGQGGTDTQYF. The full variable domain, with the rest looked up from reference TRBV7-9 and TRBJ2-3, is DTGVSQNPRHKITKRGQNVTFRCDPISEHNRLYWYRQTLGQGPEFLTYFQNEAQLEKSRLLSDRFSAERPKGSFSTLEIQRTEQGDSAMYLCASTDIRPGQGGTDTQYFGPGTRLTVL.

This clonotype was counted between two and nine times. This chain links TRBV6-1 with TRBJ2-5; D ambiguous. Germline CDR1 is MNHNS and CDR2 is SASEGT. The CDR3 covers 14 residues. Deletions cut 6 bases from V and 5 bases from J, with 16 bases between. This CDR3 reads CASRKQRNRETQYF. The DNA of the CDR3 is TGTGCCAGCAGGAAACAACGAAATCGGGAGACCCAGTACTTC.

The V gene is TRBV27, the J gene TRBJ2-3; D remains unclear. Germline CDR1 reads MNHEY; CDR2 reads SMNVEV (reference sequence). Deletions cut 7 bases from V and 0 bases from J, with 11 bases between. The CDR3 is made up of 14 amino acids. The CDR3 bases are TGTGCCAGCAAGGCGGACCTGAGCACAGATACGCAGTATTTT. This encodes CASKADLSTDTQYF.

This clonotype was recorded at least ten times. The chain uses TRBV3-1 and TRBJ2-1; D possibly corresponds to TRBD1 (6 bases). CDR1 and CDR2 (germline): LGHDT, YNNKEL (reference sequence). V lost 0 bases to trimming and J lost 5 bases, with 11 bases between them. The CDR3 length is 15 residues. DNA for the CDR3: TGTGCCAGCAGCCAAGATACTGGGGGCAACAATGAGCAGTTCTTC. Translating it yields CASSQDTGGNNEQFF.

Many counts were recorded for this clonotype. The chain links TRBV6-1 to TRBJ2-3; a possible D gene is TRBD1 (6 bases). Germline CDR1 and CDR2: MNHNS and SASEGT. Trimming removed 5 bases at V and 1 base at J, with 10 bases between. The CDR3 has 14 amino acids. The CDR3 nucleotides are TGTGCCAGCAGTAGGGGGTACCGCACAGATACGCAGTATTTT. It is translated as CASSRGYRTDTQYF.

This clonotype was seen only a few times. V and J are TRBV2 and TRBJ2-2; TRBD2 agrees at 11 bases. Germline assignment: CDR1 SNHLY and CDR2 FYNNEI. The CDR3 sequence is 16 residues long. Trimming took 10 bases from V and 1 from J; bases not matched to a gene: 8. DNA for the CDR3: TGTGCCATTACGAGACTAGCGGGGATGAACACCGGGGAGCTGTTTTTT. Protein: CAITRLAGMNTGELFF.